A selection of T cell receptor beta chains follows, all from one sample in a study of human T cells and chemical hapten exposure. TCRdb analysed the RACE reads with MiXCR anew, one entry per CDR3 protein. The table includes fewer than 140,000 distinct CDR3 sequences, 9.5% to 15% detected once. The sample was whole blood, taken in connection with sensitization to the hapten diphenylcyclopropenone (DPC). The origin of the receptors is a woman in her forties or fifties with alopecia areata. Some clones in this sample may be carry-over from other donors' samples. CDR3s include the opening cysteine and the closing phenylalanine or tryptophan. The D gene is left open where the match is weak. Rows may omit the clone size; those that give it use once, few, many or a size class.

size	J	D	V	CDR3	DNA
many	TRBJ2-1	TRBD2	TRBV7-2	CASSLEGSGGFLYNEQFF	TGTGCCAGCAGCTTAGAGGGTAGCGGGGGTTTCCTCTACAATGAGCAGTTCTTC
many	TRBJ1-6	.	TRBV28	CASSSGGASYNSPLHF	TGTGCCAGCAGTTCCGGGGGCGCATCCTATAATTCACCCCTCCACTTT
few	TRBJ2-5	.	TRBV4-3	CASSQDRQETQYF	TGCGCCAGCAGCCAAGACAGGCAAGAGACCCAGTACTTC
.	TRBJ1-5	TRBD1	TRBV28	CASSLTGANHQPQHF	TGTGCCAGCAGCCTAACAGGGGCCAACCATCAGCCCCAGCATTTT
few	TRBJ1-4	.	TRBV27	CASRPTTNSAEKLFF	TGTGCCAGCAGACCTACGACTAACTCGGCAGAAAAACTGTTTTTT
.	TRBJ1-2	.	TRBV4-3	CASSQDRDPGAIGYTF	TGCGCCAGCAGCCAAGATCGGGACCCAGGGGCAATCGGCTACACCTTC
few	TRBJ2-1	.	TRBV7-2	CASSPPHSGNEQFF	TGTGCCAGCAGCCCACCCCATTCGGGCAATGAGCAGTTCTTC
.	TRBJ2-5	.	TRBV7-9	CASSFEAGLTQETQYF	TGTGCCAGCAGCTTTGAAGCGGGCCTGACCCAAGAGACCCAGTACTTC
.	TRBJ2-1	TRBD2	TRBV29-1	CSVVPETSGAYNEQFF	TGCAGCGTTGTACCTGAGACTAGCGGGGCCTACAATGAGCAGTTCTTC
.	TRBJ2-1	TRBD2	TRBV3-1	CASSNTSGRAMNEQFF	TGTGCCAGCAGCAATACTAGCGGGAGGGCAATGAATGAGCAGTTCTTC
.	TRBJ2-1	.	TRBV12-3/TRBV12-4	CASSTLGESYNEQFF	TGTGCCAGCAGTACCTTAGGGGAATCCTACAATGAGCAGTTCTTC
few	TRBJ2-4	TRBD1	TRBV29-1	CSALMDRGNIQYF	TGCAGCGCCTTGATGGACAGGGGCAACATTCAGTACTTC
.	TRBJ1-5	TRBD1	TRBV25-1	CASSEGQGKNQSQHF	TGTGCCAGCAGTGAAGGACAGGGGAAAAATCAGTCCCAGCATTTT
many	TRBJ2-2	.	TRBV3-1	CASSQRYRETGELFF	TGTGCCAGCAGCCAACGCTACAGGGAAACCGGGGAGCTGTTTTTT
.	TRBJ2-7	TRBD2	TRBV12-3/TRBV12-4	CASIQGFGGSWDEQYF	TGTGCCAGCATCCAGGGATTCGGCGGGAGTTGGGACGAGCAGTACTTC
.	TRBJ2-7	TRBD1	TRBV7-9	CASRLTGQGTSYEQYF	TGTGCCAGCAGATTGACTGGACAGGGTACCTCCTACGAGCAGTACTTC
many	TRBJ1-5	TRBD1	TRBV28	CASSPGHRGLNQPQHF	TGTGCCAGCAGCCCTGGCCACAGGGGGCTCAATCAGCCCCAGCATTTT
.	TRBJ2-3	.	TRBV7-6	CASSPGSSTQYF	TGTGCCAGCAGCCCGGGGAGTAGTACGCAGTATTTT
.	TRBJ1-5	.	TRBV6-1	CASSPVDSNQPQHF	TGTGCCAGCAGTCCAGTAGATAGCAATCAGCCCCAGCATTTT
.	TRBJ2-1	TRBD2	TRBV28	CASSPASGGRNEQFF	TGTGCCAGCAGCCCAGCTAGCGGGGGGAGGAATGAGCAGTTCTTC
few	TRBJ2-3	TRBD2	TRBV20-1	CSARAGLAVTSTDTQYF	TGCAGTGCTAGAGCAGGCCTAGCGGTTACTAGCACAGATACGCAGTATTTT
.	TRBJ1-1	.	TRBV21-1	CASSKSRRLNTEAFF	TGTGCCAGCAGCAAAAGTCGACGGCTGAACACTGAAGCTTTCTTT
few	TRBJ1-5	TRBD1	TRBV12-3/TRBV12-4	CASTSTGGGNQPQHF	TGTGCCAGCACCTCGACAGGGGGTGGAAATCAGCCCCAGCATTTT
few	TRBJ1-4	.	TRBV19	CASSGTARILNEKLFF	TGTGCCAGTAGTGGGACCGCCCGAATCCTTAATGAAAAACTGTTTTTT
.	TRBJ2-1	.	TRBV6-1	CASSEFPEGRAGYNEQFF	TGTGCCAGCAGTGAATTTCCCGAGGGCCGAGCCGGCTACAATGAGCAGTTCTTC
few	TRBJ1-2	.	TRBV7-2	CASNLMDSINYGYTF	TGTGCCAGCAACCTAATGGACAGTATTAACTATGGCTACACCTTC
many	TRBJ2-3	TRBD2	TRBV5-8	CASSLAGVAGVLDTQYF	TGTGCCAGCAGCTTGGCCGGGGTAGCGGGAGTTCTAGATACGCAGTATTTT
.	TRBJ1-1	.	TRBV18	CASSLPEGEAFF	TGTGCCAGCTCACTACCAGAGGGGGAAGCTTTCTTT
few	TRBJ1-1	.	TRBV11-3	CASSRGGETEAFF	TGTGCCAGCAGCCGAGGGGGAGAAACTGAAGCTTTCTTT